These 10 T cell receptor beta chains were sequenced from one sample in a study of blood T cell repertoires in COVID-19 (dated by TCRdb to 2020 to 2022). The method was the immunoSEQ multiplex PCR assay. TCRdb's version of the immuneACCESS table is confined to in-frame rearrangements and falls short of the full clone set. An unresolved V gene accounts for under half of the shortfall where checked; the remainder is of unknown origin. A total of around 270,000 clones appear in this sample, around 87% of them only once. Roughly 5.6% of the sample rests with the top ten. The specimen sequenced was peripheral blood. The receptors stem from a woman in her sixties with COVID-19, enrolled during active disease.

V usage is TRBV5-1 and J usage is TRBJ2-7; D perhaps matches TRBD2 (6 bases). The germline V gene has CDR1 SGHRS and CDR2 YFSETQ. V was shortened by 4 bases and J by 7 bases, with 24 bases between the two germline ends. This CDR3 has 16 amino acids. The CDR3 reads CASSRSPREQIREQYF. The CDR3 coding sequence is TGCGCCAGCAGCCGAAGCCCGCGGGAACAGATAAGGGAGCAGTACTTC. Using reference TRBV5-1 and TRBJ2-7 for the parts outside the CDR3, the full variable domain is KAGVTQTPRYLIKTRGQQVTLSCSPISGHRSVSWYQQTPGQGLQFLFEYFSETQRNKGNFPGRFSGRQFSNSRSEMNVSTLELGDSALYLCASSRSPREQIREQYFGPGTRLTVT.

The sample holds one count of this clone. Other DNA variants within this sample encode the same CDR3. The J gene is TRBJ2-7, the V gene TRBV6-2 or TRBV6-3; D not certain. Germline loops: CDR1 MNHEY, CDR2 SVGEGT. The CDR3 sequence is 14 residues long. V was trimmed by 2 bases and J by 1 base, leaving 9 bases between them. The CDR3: CASSYSQVSYEQYF. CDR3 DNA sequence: TGTGCCAGCAGTTACAGTCAGGTGTCCTACGAGCAGTACTTC.

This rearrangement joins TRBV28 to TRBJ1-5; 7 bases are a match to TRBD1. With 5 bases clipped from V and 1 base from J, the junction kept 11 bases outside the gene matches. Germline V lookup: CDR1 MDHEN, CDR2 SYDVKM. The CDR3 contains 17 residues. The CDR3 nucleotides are TGTGCCAGCAGTCGGCCTCGACAGGGAGGAAGCAATCAGCCCCAGCATTTT. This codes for CASSRPRQGGSNQPQHF.

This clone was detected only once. Here the CDR3 DNA reads TGTGCCAGTAGTATGGGCCAGGGGTTTGGCGAGACCCAGTACTTC. This gives the protein CASSMGQGFGETQYF. The chain combines TRBV19 with TRBJ2-5; TRBD1 is a possible D gene (6 bases). Trimming stripped 3 bases from V and 5 bases from J, with 16 bases between. Germline loops: CDR1 LNHDA, CDR2 SQIVND (reference sequence). CDR3 size: 15 residues.

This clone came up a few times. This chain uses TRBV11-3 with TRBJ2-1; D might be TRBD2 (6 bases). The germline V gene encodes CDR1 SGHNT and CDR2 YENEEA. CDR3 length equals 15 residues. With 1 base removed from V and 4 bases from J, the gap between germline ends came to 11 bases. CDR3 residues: CASSLGRERYNEQFF. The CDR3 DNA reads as TGTGCCAGCAGCTTAGGACGGGAGAGATACAATGAGCAGTTCTTC. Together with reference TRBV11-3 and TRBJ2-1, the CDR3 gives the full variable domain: EAGVVQSPRYKIIEKKQPVAFWCNPISGHNTLYWYLQNLGQGPELLIRYENEEAVDDSQLPKDRFSAERLKGVDSTLKIQPAELGDSAVYLCASSLGRERYNEQFFGPGTRLTVL.

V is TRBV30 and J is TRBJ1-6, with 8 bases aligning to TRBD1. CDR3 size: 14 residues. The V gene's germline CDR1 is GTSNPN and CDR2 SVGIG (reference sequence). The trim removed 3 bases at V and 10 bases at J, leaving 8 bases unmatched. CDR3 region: CAWSAGQDGSPLHF. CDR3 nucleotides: TGTGCCTGGAGCGCGGGACAGGACGGGTCACCCCTCCACTTT.

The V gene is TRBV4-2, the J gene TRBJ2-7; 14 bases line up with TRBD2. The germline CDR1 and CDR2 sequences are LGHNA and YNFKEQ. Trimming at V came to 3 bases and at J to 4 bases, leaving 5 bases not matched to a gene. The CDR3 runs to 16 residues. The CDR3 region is CASSHGLAGGAYEQYF. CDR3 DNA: TGTGCCAGCAGCCACGGACTAGCGGGAGGAGCGTACGAGCAGTACTTC.

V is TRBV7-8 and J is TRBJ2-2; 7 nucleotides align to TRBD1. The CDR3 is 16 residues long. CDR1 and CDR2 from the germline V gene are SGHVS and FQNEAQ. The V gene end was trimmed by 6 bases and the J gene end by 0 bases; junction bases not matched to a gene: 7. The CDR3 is CASSSRQGPNTGELFF. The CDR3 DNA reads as TGTGCCAGCAGTTCGAGACAGGGTCCGAACACCGGGGAGCTGTTTTTT.

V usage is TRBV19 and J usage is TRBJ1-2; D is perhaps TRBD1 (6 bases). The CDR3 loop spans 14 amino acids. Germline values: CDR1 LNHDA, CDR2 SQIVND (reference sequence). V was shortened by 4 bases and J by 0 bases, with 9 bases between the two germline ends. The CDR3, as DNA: TGTGCCAGTAGTACCAGGGGAACTAACTATGGCTACACCTTC. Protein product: CASSTRGTNYGYTF.

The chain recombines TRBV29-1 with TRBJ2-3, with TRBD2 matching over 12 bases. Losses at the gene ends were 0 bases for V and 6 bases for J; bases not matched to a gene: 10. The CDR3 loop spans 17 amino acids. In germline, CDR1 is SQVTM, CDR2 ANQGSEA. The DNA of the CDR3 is TGCAGCGTTGAAGATCCAAGGCTAGCGGGAGGGTTTGATACGCAGTATTTT. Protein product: CSVEDPRLAGGFDTQYF.